The table lists the clone carrying this TCR beta chain with a few counts. Its specificity is unknown. The length of the CDR3 is 14 residues. V lost 0 bases, J lost 6 bases, and 4 bases stayed unmatched. CDR1 and CDR2 from the germline V gene are SQVTM and ANQGSEA. This specimen comes from a study of CD8 T cells in ankylosing spondylitis. Study-wide results and limits: Within ankylosing spondylitis blood, a TCR beta motif made up of seven or eight highly homologous variants appeared to be characteristic.

Quantitative 5'-RACE with molecular barcodes produced the TCR beta libraries. MiXCR, applied by TCRdb to the 5' RACE reads, yields one record per CDR3 protein. The repertoire holds a few hundred thousand distinct CDR3 sequences, with 20% to 25% as singletons. The chain carries TRBV29-1 and TRBJ1-5; TRBD1 agrees at 8 bases. The source material was blood, either unsorted or a sorted T cell fraction (not recorded which). The source of this sequence is a female donor with ankylosing spondylitis or in good health (not recorded which). DNA for the CDR3: TGCAGCGTTGAAGACAGGGGGCCGGGTCAGCCCCAGCATTTT. Protein: CSVEDRGPGQPQHF.